One sample yielded the 18 T cell receptor beta chains listed below, sequenced in a study of T cells in Graves' hyperthyroidism and ophthalmopathy. RNA transcripts gave rise to amplified TCR beta CDR3 regions. TCR CDR3 regions were first amplified by RT-PCR with HTBI primers. Each CDR3 protein gets one entry after TCRdb re-called the multiplex PCR reads with MiXCR. Here the sample spans hundreds of thousands of distinct CDR3 sequences, 30% to 40% being singletons. Source material: blood. These receptors came from a woman in her thirties or forties with Graves' hyperthyroidism.

The chain recombines TRBV7-8 with TRBJ2-6; D uncertain. CDR3 length: 16 amino acids. Germline lookup yields CDR1 SGHVS and CDR2 FQNEAQ. Trimming pared 4 bases from V and 0 bases from J, leaving 10 bases between. The CDR3 is CASSWSSLSGANVLTF. CDR3 coding DNA: TGTGCCAGCAGCTGGTCTAGTCTCTCTGGGGCCAACGTCCTGACTTTC.

This clonotype was recorded many times. This chain uses TRBV5-1 with TRBJ2-5; tentative D call: TRBD1 (6 bases). V was shortened by 1 base and J by 7 bases, with 14 bases between the two germline ends. This CDR3 has 14 residues. CDR1 and CDR2 (germline): SGHRS, YFSETQ. The CDR3 loop is CASSLQGHGMTQYF. The CDR3 bases are TGCGCCAGCAGCTTGCAGGGACACGGAATGACCCAGTACTTC.

This clonotype has a count of ten or more. V is TRBV29-1 and J is TRBJ1-6, with D maybe TRBD1 (5 bases). Trimming cost V 7 bases and J 6 bases, with 19 bases left between them. CDR1 and CDR2 from the germline V gene are SQVTM and ANQGSEA. The CDR3 loop spans 15 amino acids. For the CDR3, the DNA is TGCAGCGCCAAGGACGGGGGATACGCTAATTCACCCCTCCACTTT. Amino acid sequence: CSAKDGGYANSPLHF.

The chain links TRBV11-2 to TRBJ2-7; D is unresolved. V was cut by 7 bases and J by 0 bases, with 13 bases left in between. CDR1 is SGHAT and CDR2 is FQNNGV in the germline V gene. The CDR3 consists of 14 residues. CDR3 amino acids: CASNSQTFSYEQYF. CDR3 in DNA: TGTGCCAGCAACTCCCAGACATTCTCCTACGAGCAGTACTTC.

J is TRBJ1-1 and V is TRBV7-2; D is unresolved. CDR3 length: 13 amino acids. Germline loops: CDR1 SGHTA, CDR2 FQGNSA. V was pared by 4 bases and J by 0 bases, with 6 bases between. CDR3 bases: TGTGCCAGCAGCTCGAAGTTGAACACTGAAGCTTTCTTT. This sequence encodes CASSSKLNTEAFF.

The V call is TRBV6-4, the J call TRBJ2-2; D uncertain. CDR1 MRHNA and CDR2 SNTAGT come from the germline V gene. This CDR3 has 17 residues. V dropped 1 base and J dropped 3 bases, with 15 bases sitting between them. The CDR3 protein is CASSDYPWKSYTGELFF. The CDR3, as DNA: TGTGCCAGCAGTGACTATCCGTGGAAAAGCTACACCGGGGAGCTGTTTTTT.

The genes are TRBV7-9 and TRBJ2-3; D is undetermined. The V end was cut by 5 bases, the J end by 4 bases, with 10 bases between. Per germline, CDR1 SEHNR and CDR2 FQNEAQ (reference sequence). The length of the CDR3 is 13 residues. CDR3 coding DNA: TGTGCCAGCAGCCCCGGCGGCGCAGATACGCAGTATTTT. Its protein product is CASSPGGADTQYF.

This clonotype was seen a few times. This chain joins TRBV20-1 and TRBJ2-1, with TRBD2 matching 8 bases. J gave up 4 bases and V 3 bases, and 5 bases lay outside the gene matches. This CDR3 contains 14 residues. CDR1 DFQATT and CDR2 SNEGSKA come from the germline V gene (reference sequence). The CDR3 here is CSASLLADYNEQFF. CDR3 nucleotides: TGCAGTGCTAGTTTACTAGCGGATTACAATGAGCAGTTCTTC.

Here the CDR3 reads CASSATTVSYNEQFF. The CDR3 nucleotides are TGTGCCAGCAGCGCCACGACAGTCTCCTACAATGAGCAGTTCTTC. V usage is TRBV5-8 and J usage is TRBJ2-1; the D gene is possibly TRBD1 (5 bases). The CDR3 spans 15 residues. The germline V gene encodes CDR1 SGHTS and CDR2 YDEGEE. V lost 4 bases and J lost 0, with 11 bases in between.

This chain joins TRBV18 and TRBJ1-1, with 9 nucleotides matching TRBD1. There are 13 residues in the CDR3. Looked up from germline, CDR1 is KGHSH and CDR2 is LQKENI. V lost 3 bases, J lost 7 bases, and 3 bases stayed unmatched. The CDR3: CASSPDRGGEAFF. As DNA, the CDR3 is TGTGCCAGCTCACCGGACAGGGGAGGTGAAGCTTTCTTT. Variable domain in full (rest from reference TRBV18 and TRBJ1-1): NAGVMQNPRHLVRRRGQEARLRCSPMKGHSHVYWYRQLPEEGLKFMVYLQKENIIDESGMPKERFSAEFPKEGPSILRIQQVVRGDSAAYFCASSPDRGGEAFFGQGTRLTVV.

The rearrangement links TRBV5-1 to TRBJ2-7; tentative D call: TRBD2 (6 bases). CDR3 length: 15 amino acids. Trimming removed 0 bases from V and 2 bases from J, with 12 bases in between. The V gene's germline CDR1 is SGHRS and CDR2 YFSETQ. The CDR3 DNA reads TGCGCCAGCAGCTTGGGTGTCGGGACTCCCTACGAGCAGTACTTC. Translated: CASSLGVGTPYEQYF.

A few counts support this clonotype. The gene calls are TRBV20-1 and TRBJ2-7, with 9 bases that match TRBD2. CDR1 is DFQATT, CDR2 SNEGSKA, per germline (reference sequence). The CDR3 contains 14 residues. After removal of 6 bases from V and 4 bases from J, the junction contained 10 bases not matched to a gene. The CDR3 sequence: CSAIPGLAKYEQYF. The CDR3 DNA is TGCAGTGCCATACCGGGACTAGCTAAATACGAGCAGTACTTC.

This clonotype was found many times. This sequence joins TRBV20-1 and TRBJ1-1; 8 bases match TRBD1. V gave up 6 bases and J gave up 8 bases; unmatched junction bases: 17. Germline CDR1 reads DFQATT; CDR2 reads SNEGSKA (reference sequence). This CDR3 has 15 residues. In nucleotides, the CDR3 is TGCAGTGCCCGAGACGACAGGGGACCTCGTCGCGAAGCTTTCTTT. Amino acid sequence: CSARDDRGPRREAFF.

This clonotype was counted many times. V gene TRBV6-5 combines with J gene TRBJ1-3, with D unclear. Deletions cut 7 bases from V and 3 bases from J, with 4 bases between. Germline V gene data show CDR1 as MNHEY and CDR2 as SVGAGI. This CDR3 is 11 amino acids long. CDR3: CASTVGNTIYF. CDR3 in DNA: TGTGCCAGCACAGTTGGAAACACCATATATTTT.

Concerning this clonotype: Relative to the germline gene, one junction end is altered; a read error may explain this. The chain employs TRBV11-2 and TRBJ2-7; perhaps TRBD2 as D (6 bases). Germline V gene data show CDR1 as SGHAT and CDR2 as FQNNGV. This CDR3 is 16 amino acids long. DNA for the CDR3: TGTGCCAGCAGCGCTACGGTTTGGGGGGAAGCCTACGGGCAGTACTTC. Translated: CASSATVWGEAYGQYF. Full variable domain (outside the CDR3, taken from reference TRBV11-2 and TRBJ2-7): EAGVAQSPRYKIIEKRQSVAFWCNPISGHATLYWYQQILGQGPKLLIQFQNNGVVDDSQLPKDRFSAERLKGVDSTLKIQPAKLEDSAVYLCASSATVWGEAYGQYFGPGTRLTVT.

This clonotype was detected ten times or more. This chain uses TRBV2 with TRBJ2-2; the match to TRBD2 covers 7 bases. With 4 bases clipped from V and 0 bases from J, the junction kept 2 bases outside the gene matches. CDR3 size: 15 residues. The germline V gene encodes CDR1 SNHLY and CDR2 FYNNEI. The CDR3 region has the DNA TGTGCCAGCAGTGGCGGACTAGCGAACACCGGGGAGCTGTTTTTT. It codes for CASSGGLANTGELFF.

This sequence joins TRBV10-2 and TRBJ1-3; 7 bases are shared with TRBD1. The CDR3 runs 14 residues. The germline V gene has CDR1 WSHSY and CDR2 SAAADI. The V and J ends lost 8 bases and 2 bases, in that order; junction bases with no gene match: 6. CDR3 protein: CASEGATPGNTIYF. The CDR3 DNA is TGCGCCAGCGAGGGGGCGACCCCTGGAAACACCATATATTTT.

This clonotype showed up many times. CDR3 nucleotides: TGTGCCAGCTCGTCTAGGCGCGAGCAGTACTTC. Protein: CASSSRREQYF. The chain recombines TRBV7-2 with TRBJ2-7; D remains unclear. CDR3 length equals 11 residues. V gave up 8 bases and J gave up 6 bases, with 11 bases separating them. In germline, CDR1 is SGHTA, CDR2 FQGNSA.